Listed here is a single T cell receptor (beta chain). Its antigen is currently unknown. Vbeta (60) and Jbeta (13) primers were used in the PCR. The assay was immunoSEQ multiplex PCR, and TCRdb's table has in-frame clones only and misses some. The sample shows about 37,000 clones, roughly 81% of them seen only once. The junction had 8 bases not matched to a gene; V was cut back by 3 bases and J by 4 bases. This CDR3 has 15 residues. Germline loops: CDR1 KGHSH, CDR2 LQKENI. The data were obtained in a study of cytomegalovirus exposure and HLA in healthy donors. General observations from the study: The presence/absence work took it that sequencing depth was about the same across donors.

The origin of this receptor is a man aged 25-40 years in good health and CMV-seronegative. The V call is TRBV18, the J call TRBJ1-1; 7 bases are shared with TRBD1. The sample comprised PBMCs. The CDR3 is CASSPGTARGTEAFF. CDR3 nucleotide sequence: TGTGCCAGCTCACCGGGGACAGCCAGGGGCACTGAAGCTTTCTTT.